This T cell receptor beta chain was profiled in a study of T cells after yellow fever vaccination. Germline CDR1 reads MNHEY; CDR2 reads SVGEGT. This CDR3 is built from 16 residues. Losses at the gene ends were 4 bases for V and 4 bases for J; bases not matched to a gene: 9. A word on this clonotype: Its antigen is as yet unknown.

Broader study findings: The study found a weaker secondary response that peaked faster, day 5 versus 15.

A single record per CDR3 protein comes from TCRdb applying MiXCR to the 5' RACE reads. This sample has 550,000 to 750,000 distinct CDR3 sequences, with roughly 14% found just once. This sample comprised PBMCs, obtained on the day of the yellow fever booster vaccination. This sequence was found in a young man who received the YFV17D yellow fever vaccine. This chain uses TRBV6-2 or TRBV6-3 with TRBJ2-1; TRBD1 aligns across 8 bases. CDR3 loop: CASSSAFGTGYNEQFF. As DNA, the CDR3 is TGTGCCAGCAGTTCGGCTTTTGGGACAGGTTACAATGAGCAGTTCTTC.